The 26 T cell receptor beta chains given below trace back to one sample, sequenced in a study of CD8 T cells in Susac syndrome (dated by TCRdb to the late 2010s). Libraries were built with the immunoSEQ multiplex PCR assay. RNA was extracted using the RNeasy kit, and roughly 0.5 to 1 ug of the RNA was reverse transcribed with random hexamers. Clones were called with MiXCR by TCRdb after fastp trimmed the public reads at Q25, and only in-frame beta chains were retained. A single entry per CDR3 protein holds the most common genes and DNA from its merged rows. For this sample there are some 300,000 distinct CDR3 sequences; more than 75% appear just once. The ten largest clones add up to around 0.11% of the sample. Sample: CD8+ T cells from PBMCs. All receptors derive from a human donor with multiple sclerosis.

This chain joins TRBV20-1 and TRBJ2-3; TRBD2 matches at 10 bases. The CDR3 consists of 19 residues. Germline V gene lookup returns CDR1 DFQATT and CDR2 SNEGSKA (reference sequence). V shed 0 bases and J 2 bases; nucleotides not matched to a gene: 14. The CDR3 protein is CSARDVSSGRGPNTDTQYF. The CDR3 DNA follows: TGCAGTGCTAGAGACGTGTCTAGCGGGAGAGGCCCGAACACAGATACGCAGTATTTT.

The V and J genes are TRBV24-1 and TRBJ2-1, with D maybe TRBD2 (5 bases). V dropped 5 bases and J dropped 7 bases, with 29 bases sitting between them. The CDR3 length is 19 residues. The germline V gene has CDR1 KGHDR and CDR2 SFDVKD. The CDR3 reads CATSGNSRTSPSPGNEQFF. In DNA, the CDR3 is TGTGCCACCAGTGGGAACAGCCGTACCAGCCCCTCTCCGGGGAATGAGCAGTTCTTC.

The rearrangement joins TRBV30 to TRBJ1-5, with TRBD1 matching 8 bases. Trimming cost V 1 base and J 6 bases; bases outside gene matches: 5. Germline V CDR1 and CDR2: GTSNPN, SVGIG (reference sequence). The CDR3 totals 14 residues. The DNA for the CDR3 is TGTGCCTGGAGTGCTACAGGGGGGAGTCAGCCCCAGCATTTT. Amino acid sequence: CAWSATGGSQPQHF.

The chain employs TRBV7-8 and TRBJ2-3; 12 bases fit TRBD2. CDR1 SGHVS and CDR2 FQNEAQ come from the germline V gene. This CDR3 is 16 amino acids long. The junction had 8 bases not matched to a gene; V was cut back by 5 bases and J by 5 bases. The CDR3 protein is CASSHRLAGVVDTQYF. Here the CDR3 DNA reads TGTGCCAGCAGCCACCGACTAGCGGGAGTGGTAGATACGCAGTATTTT.

The chain uses TRBV27 and TRBJ2-7; tentatively, D is TRBD1 (5 bases). CDR1 is MNHEY and CDR2 is SMNVEV in the germline V gene (reference sequence). This CDR3 comprises 13 residues. V dropped 4 bases and J dropped 3 bases, with 10 bases sitting between them. CDR3 bases: TGTGCCAGCAGTTACAGGTTACACTACGAGCAGTACTTC. Its protein product is CASSYRLHYEQYF.

The rearrangement joins TRBV20-1 to TRBJ2-7, with D perhaps matching TRBD1 (7 bases). The CDR3 is 13 amino acids. Trimming left V 6 bases short and J 0 bases short, with 12 bases between. Germline CDR1 reads DFQATT; CDR2 reads SNEGSKA (reference sequence). CDR3 sequence (DNA): TGCAGTGCGCGGGACAGACCCTCCTACGAGCAGTACTTC. As protein: CSARDRPSYEQYF.

The chain has TRBV5-4 and TRBJ2-1, with 15 bases aligning to TRBD2. Germline CDR1 is SGHNT and CDR2 is YYREEE (reference sequence). With 4 bases clipped from V and 3 bases from J, the junction kept 2 bases outside the gene matches. This CDR3 is built from 16 residues. CDR3 sequence (DNA): TGTGCCAGCAGCCTGGGACTAGCGGGGGGCTACAATGAGCAGTTCTTC. This encodes CASSLGLAGGYNEQFF.

This chain links TRBV4-1 with TRBJ2-7; no definite D call. The CDR3 covers 13 residues. Trimming shortened V by 2 bases and J by 0 bases, and 5 bases separated the two germline ends. The germline V gene has CDR1 MGHRA and CDR2 YSYEKL. Written as DNA, the CDR3 is TGCGCCAGCAGCCAAACCCGCTCCTACGAGCAGTACTTC. This encodes CASSQTRSYEQYF.

The rearrangement uses TRBV29-1 and TRBJ2-7; TRBD2 agrees at 9 bases. CDR1 and CDR2 from the germline V gene are SQVTM and ANQGSEA. J was trimmed by 2 bases and V by 5 bases; bases with no gene match: 10. This CDR3 is built from 15 residues. CDR3 loop: CSVLEGSSGTYEQYF. The CDR3 DNA sequence: TGCAGCGTTCTGGAGGGATCTAGCGGGACCTACGAGCAGTACTTC.

The chain employs TRBV19 and TRBJ2-7; TRBD1 agrees at 8 bases. The V gene's germline CDR1 is LNHDA and CDR2 SQIVND (reference sequence). The V gene end was trimmed by 5 bases and the J gene end by 6 bases; junction bases not matched to a gene: 6. The CDR3 contains 13 residues. The CDR3 spells CASSAQTGGEQYF. In DNA form, the CDR3 reads TGTGCCAGTAGTGCCCAAACAGGGGGCGAGCAGTACTTC.

V usage is TRBV28 and J usage is TRBJ2-7; weak D call: TRBD1 (6 bases). Trimming shortened V by 1 base and J by 3 bases, and 13 bases separated the two germline ends. The CDR3 sequence is 15 residues long. Germline CDR1 MDHEN, CDR2 SYDVKM. Here the CDR3 reads CASSLSLGAGYEQYF. CDR3 sequence (DNA): TGTGCCAGCAGTTTATCCCTGGGGGCAGGCTACGAGCAGTACTTC.

V usage is TRBV20-1 and J usage is TRBJ2-5; D is unclear. The germline gives CDR1 DFQATT, CDR2 SNEGSKA (reference sequence). Trimming took 5 bases from V and 2 from J, leaving 18 bases between them. This CDR3 comprises 15 residues. CDR3: CSACPLGPHQETQYF. The DNA for the CDR3 is TGCAGTGCTTGCCCTCTCGGGCCCCATCAAGAGACCCAGTACTTC.

CDR3 bases: TGCAGCGTCTACAGGGGGAACACTGAAGCTTTCTTT. It encodes CSVYRGNTEAFF. The rearrangement links TRBV29-1 to TRBJ1-1, with TRBD1 identical over 7 bases. The CDR3 covers 12 residues. The V segment lost 6 bases and the J segment 1 base; nucleotides outside the gene matches: 2. The germline V gene has CDR1 SQVTM and CDR2 ANQGSEA.

This chain joins TRBV3-1 and TRBJ2-3, with D perhaps TRBD2 (5 bases). Germline V gene sequence: CDR1 LGHDT, CDR2 YNNKEL (reference sequence). Trimming removed 0 bases at V and 2 bases at J, with 15 bases between. This CDR3 is 17 amino acids long. This chain's CDR3 is CASSQEWTLGVTDTQYF. In DNA form, the CDR3 reads TGTGCCAGCAGCCAAGAGTGGACTCTTGGAGTCACAGATACGCAGTATTTT.

The CDR3 sequence is CASSLSDNSPLHF. The CDR3, as DNA: TGTGCCAGCAGTTTATCGGATAATTCACCCCTCCACTTT. This chain uses TRBV27 with TRBJ1-6; D unclear. The germline V gene encodes CDR1 MNHEY and CDR2 SMNVEV (reference sequence). Trimming took 0 bases from V and 5 from J, leaving 2 bases between them. The CDR3 has 13 amino acids.

J is TRBJ2-7 and V is TRBV12-3 or TRBV12-4; D remains unclear. The CDR3 is 13 residues long. V was shortened by 7 bases and J by 0 bases, with 10 bases between the two germline ends. CDR3 sequence reads: CASTSDVSYEQYF. CDR3 DNA: TGTGCCAGCACCTCGGACGTCTCCTACGAGCAGTACTTC.

The genes are TRBV27 and TRBJ2-7, with a weak D call TRBD2 (6 bases). Deletions cut 8 bases from V and 0 bases from J, with 11 bases between. The CDR3 extends over 13 amino acids. Germline-derived CDR1 and CDR2 are MNHEY and SMNVEV (reference sequence). CDR3 region: CASGRTDSYEQYF. In nucleotides, the CDR3 is TGTGCCAGCGGGAGGACTGACTCCTACGAGCAGTACTTC.

This clonotype showed up just once. This sequence joins TRBV27 and TRBJ2-1, with D perhaps TRBD1 or TRBD2 (6 bases each). The CDR3 covers 17 residues. Germline lookup yields CDR1 MNHEY and CDR2 SMNVEV (reference sequence). The V end lost 8 bases, the J end lost 8 bases, and 28 bases lay between the germline ends. CDR3 in amino acids: CASGLRGTHHFLDEQFF. The CDR3 DNA reads TGTGCCAGCGGCCTTAGGGGGACTCACCATTTCTTAGATGAGCAGTTCTTC.

Written as DNA, the CDR3 is TGCGCCAGCAGCTTGGGTCGGTACCCCGGGACAGGGGAGGCCGGGGAGCTGTTTTTT. This gives the protein CASSLGRYPGTGEAGELFF. V and J are TRBV5-1 and TRBJ2-2, with 10 bases lining up with TRBD1. The CDR3 consists of 19 residues. The J segment lost 6 bases and the V segment lost 0 bases, leaving 14 bases of the junction unmatched. Germline values: CDR1 SGHRS, CDR2 YFSETQ.

The chain uses TRBV28 and TRBJ2-7; TRBD1 matches 11 bases. CDR1 is MDHEN and CDR2 is SYDVKM in the germline V gene. J was trimmed by 4 bases and V by 7 bases; bases with no gene match: 12. There are 16 residues in the CDR3. In DNA form, the CDR3 reads TGTGCCAGCACCTTCGCCCGGGACAGGGGGAGATACGAGCAGTACTTC. Amino acids: CASTFARDRGRYEQYF.

The V gene is TRBV3-1, the J gene TRBJ2-1, with 10 bases that match TRBD2. The CDR3 totals 18 residues. After removal of 0 bases from V and 7 bases from J, the junction contained 12 bases not matched to a gene. Germline V lookup: CDR1 LGHDT, CDR2 YNNKEL (reference sequence). In nucleotides, the CDR3 is TGTGCCAGCAGCCAAGAAGTGCCGATAGCGGGAGGTTGGAATGAGCAGTTCTTC. As protein: CASSQEVPIAGGWNEQFF.

This clonotype appeared once. This sequence joins TRBV19 and TRBJ2-2; D is unresolved. V was cut by 9 bases and J by 3 bases, with 14 bases left in between. CDR1 LNHDA and CDR2 SQIVND come from the germline V gene (reference sequence). This CDR3 contains 14 residues. CDR3 sequence: CASDTGPYTGELFF. In nucleotides, the CDR3 is TGTGCCAGCGATACCGGGCCGTACACCGGGGAGCTGTTTTTT.

This clonotype was seen once. This chain connects TRBV27 to TRBJ2-7; 8 bases line up with TRBD2. The germline gives CDR1 MNHEY, CDR2 SMNVEV (reference sequence). V gave up 3 bases and J gave up 6 bases; unmatched junction bases: 4. The CDR3 loop spans 13 amino acids. The CDR3 is CASSFRGGREQYF. For the CDR3, the DNA is TGTGCCAGCAGTTTCCGGGGGGGGCGCGAGCAGTACTTC.

This clonotype was detected once. This chain links TRBV28 with TRBJ2-7; 7 bases are a match to TRBD1. The ends lost 2 bases at V and 7 bases at J; junction bases unmatched: 11. The CDR3 totals 15 residues. Germline V gene data show CDR1 as MDHEN and CDR2 as SYDVKM. CDR3 nucleotide sequence: TGTGCCAGCAGTTTAGGTACGGCAGGGGGACCGGAGCAGTACTTC. It codes for CASSLGTAGGPEQYF.

This sequence joins TRBV7-8 and TRBJ2-4; D may be TRBD2 (6 bases). Trimming took off 2 bases at V and 0 bases at J, with 11 bases between the two ends. The CDR3 is made up of 16 amino acids. The germline gives CDR1 SGHVS, CDR2 FQNEAQ. CDR3 in amino acids: CASSLLEGIAKNIQYF. For the CDR3, the DNA is TGTGCCAGCAGCTTATTGGAGGGTATAGCCAAAAACATTCAGTACTTC.

About this clonotype: An end of the junction differs from the germline gene, which may be a read error. The rearrangement joins TRBV7-9 to TRBJ2-6; 7 nucleotides match TRBD2. The CDR3 contains 12 residues. Germline-derived CDR1 and CDR2 are SEHNR and FQNEAQ (reference sequence). The CDR3 nucleotides are TGTGCCAGCAGTTTAGGGAGGGACGTCCTGACTTTC. Translated, it gives CASSLGRDVLTF.